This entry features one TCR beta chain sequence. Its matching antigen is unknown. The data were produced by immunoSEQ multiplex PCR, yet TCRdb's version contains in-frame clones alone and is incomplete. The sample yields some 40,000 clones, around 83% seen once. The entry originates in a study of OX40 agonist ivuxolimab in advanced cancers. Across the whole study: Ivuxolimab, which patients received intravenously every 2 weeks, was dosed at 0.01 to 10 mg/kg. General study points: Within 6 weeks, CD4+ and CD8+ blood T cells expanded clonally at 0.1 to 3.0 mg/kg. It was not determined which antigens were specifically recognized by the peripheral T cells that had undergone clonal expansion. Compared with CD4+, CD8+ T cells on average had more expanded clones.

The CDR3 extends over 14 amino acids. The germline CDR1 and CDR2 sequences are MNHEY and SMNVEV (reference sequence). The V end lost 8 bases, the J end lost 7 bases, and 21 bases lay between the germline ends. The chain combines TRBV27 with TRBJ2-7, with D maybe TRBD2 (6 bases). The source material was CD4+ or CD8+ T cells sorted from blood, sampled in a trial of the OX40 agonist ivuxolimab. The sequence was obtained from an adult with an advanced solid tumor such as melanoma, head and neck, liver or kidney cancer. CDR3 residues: CASSGGILVGEQYF. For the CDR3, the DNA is TGTGCCAGCTCTGGGGGGATTCTTGTGGGAGAGCAGTACTTC.